These T cell receptor beta chains were read from a single sample in a study of cytomegalovirus exposure and HLA in healthy donors. Clones were read by immunoSEQ multiplex PCR, and TCRdb kept only the in-frame ones, dropping some. The sample holds 170,000 or so clones; about 80% are singletons and the top ten take around 0.46%. Sample: PBMCs. All receptors come from a woman between 50 and 59 years old in good health and CMV-seronegative. The CDR3 runs from the conserved cysteine through the conserved F or W. Each record gives: clone size, V gene, J gene, CDR3 length, D gene, CDR3 DNA, CDR3 protein. D genes are given only for firm matches. Size is omitted from some rows. Given values are once, few, many or a class for expanded clones.

clone size: .
V gene: TRBV15
J gene: TRBJ2-5
CDR3 length: 14
D gene: TRBD2
CDR3 DNA: TGTGCCACCAGCAGAAGAGGGAGGGCGGAGACCCAGTACTTC
CDR3 protein: CATSRRGRAETQYF

clone size: .
V gene: TRBV5-1
J gene: TRBJ2-1
CDR3 length: 15
D gene: TRBD2
CDR3 DNA: TGCGCCAGCAGCTTGGGCGGGGGGCCATACAATGAGCAGTTCTTC
CDR3 protein: CASSLGGGPYNEQFF

clone size: .
V gene: TRBV5-1
J gene: TRBJ2-7
CDR3 length: 14
D gene: TRBD1
CDR3 DNA: TGCGCCAGCAGCTTCCGGGACAGGTCCTACGAGCAGTACTTC
CDR3 protein: CASSFRDRSYEQYF

clone size: .
V gene: TRBV10-1
J gene: TRBJ2-5
CDR3 length: 14
D gene: TRBD1
CDR3 DNA: TGCGCCAGCAGCGCCGGGACAGGGGGAGAGACCCAGTACTTC
CDR3 protein: CASSAGTGGETQYF

clone size: once
V gene: TRBV19
J gene: TRBJ2-1
CDR3 length: 17
D gene: TRBD1
CDR3 DNA: TGTGCCAGTAGTATCCTTTCCCGGGACAGGGGGGCCACACGACAGTTCTTC
CDR3 protein: CASSILSRDRGATRQFF

clone size: once
V gene: TRBV19
J gene: TRBJ2-5
CDR3 length: 15
D gene: .
CDR3 DNA: TGTGCCAGTAGTATAGGACAGGCCAGGCGGGAGACCCAGTACTTC
CDR3 protein: CASSIGQARRETQYF

clone size: .
V gene: TRBV29-1
J gene: TRBJ1-1
CDR3 length: 13
D gene: .
CDR3 DNA: TGCAGCGTTGACGGGGGTATGAACACTGAAGCTTTCTTT
CDR3 protein: CSVDGGMNTEAFF

clone size: .
V gene: TRBV11-2
J gene: TRBJ2-5
CDR3 length: 17
D gene: TRBD2
CDR3 DNA: TGTGCCAGCAGCTTACCACCCGGGACTAGCGGGACCTATGCCCAGTACTTC
CDR3 protein: CASSLPPGTSGTYAQYF

clone size: .
V gene: TRBV11-2
J gene: TRBJ2-5
CDR3 length: 13
D gene: .
CDR3 DNA: TGTGCCAGCAGCTTCGCCGAACGGGAGACCCAGTACTTC
CDR3 protein: CASSFAERETQYF

clone size: .
V gene: TRBV4-1
J gene: TRBJ2-2
CDR3 length: 17
D gene: TRBD1
CDR3 DNA: TGCGCCAGCAGCCAAAAACCGGGACAGGGGCACACCGGGGAGCTGTTTTTT
CDR3 protein: CASSQKPGQGHTGELFF

clone size: .
V gene: TRBV7-9
J gene: TRBJ2-5
CDR3 length: 15
D gene: TRBD2
CDR3 DNA: TGTGCCAGCAGCTGGGGAGCGGGGGGTTCAGGGGAGCAGTACTTC
CDR3 protein: CASSWGAGGSGEQYF

clone size: .
V gene: TRBV5-6
J gene: TRBJ2-7
CDR3 length: 15
D gene: TRBD2
CDR3 DNA: TGTGCCAGCAGTACGACTAGCGGGGGTTTCTACGAGCAGTACTTC
CDR3 protein: CASSTTSGGFYEQYF

clone size: .
V gene: TRBV5-8
J gene: TRBJ1-1
CDR3 length: 14
D gene: .
CDR3 DNA: TGTGCCAGCAGCTTGGGCAGGCTGAACACTGAAGCTTTCTTT
CDR3 protein: CASSLGRLNTEAFF

clone size: .
V gene: TRBV4-1
J gene: TRBJ1-2
CDR3 length: 15
D gene: TRBD1
CDR3 DNA: TGCGCCAGCAGCCGAGGACAGGAAGAATCCTATGGCTACACCTTC
CDR3 protein: CASSRGQEESYGYTF

clone size: .
V gene: TRBV28
J gene: TRBJ2-7
CDR3 length: 14
D gene: TRBD1
CDR3 DNA: TGTGCCAGCAGCCCCGGGACAGTTTTGGACGAGCAGTACTTC
CDR3 protein: CASSPGTVLDEQYF

clone size: .
V gene: TRBV28
J gene: TRBJ2-7
CDR3 length: 17
D gene: TRBD2
CDR3 DNA: TGTGCCAGCAGTTTAGAGGGACTAGCGGACCGGGGCTACGAGCAGTACTTC
CDR3 protein: CASSLEGLADRGYEQYF

clone size: .
V gene: TRBV9
J gene: TRBJ2-5
CDR3 length: 15
D gene: .
CDR3 DNA: TGTGCCAGCAGCCGGGGGTCCGCAGGGTTGGAGACCCAGTACTTC
CDR3 protein: CASSRGSAGLETQYF

clone size: .
V gene: TRBV29-1
J gene: TRBJ2-5
CDR3 length: 13
D gene: TRBD1
CDR3 DNA: TGCAGCGGCTCGGGACAGGGCCAAGAGACCCAGTACTTC
CDR3 protein: CSGSGQGQETQYF

clone size: .
V gene: TRBV7-9
J gene: TRBJ2-7
CDR3 length: 12
D gene: .
CDR3 DNA: TGTGCCAGCAGCGACAAAGGGGGACCCGCGTACTTC
CDR3 protein: CASSDKGGPAYF

clone size: .
V gene: TRBV6-5
J gene: TRBJ2-1
CDR3 length: 14
D gene: .
CDR3 DNA: TGTGCCAGCAGTGGGAGTGACACCTACAATGAGCAGTTCTTC
CDR3 protein: CASSGSDTYNEQFF

clone size: .
V gene: TRBV15
J gene: TRBJ1-2
CDR3 length: 15
D gene: .
CDR3 DNA: TGTGCCACCAGCAGAGATCTGGGAGGAGGGTTGGGCTACACCTTC
CDR3 protein: CATSRDLGGGLGYTF

clone size: .
V gene: TRBV28
J gene: TRBJ1-5
CDR3 length: 14
D gene: .
CDR3 DNA: TGTGCCACCAGTGCAGGGGATGGGAGTCAGCCCCAGCATTTT
CDR3 protein: CATSAGDGSQPQHF

clone size: .
V gene: TRBV11-2
J gene: TRBJ2-5
CDR3 length: 17
D gene: TRBD1
CDR3 DNA: TGTGCCAGCAGCAAAATTATGTGGACAGGGGTCTCAGAGACCCAGTACTTC
CDR3 protein: CASSKIMWTGVSETQYF

clone size: once
V gene: TRBV28
J gene: TRBJ2-5
CDR3 length: 15
D gene: .
CDR3 DNA: TGTGCCAGCAGCCCGACGGCGAGGGTTGTAGAGACCCAGTACTTC
CDR3 protein: CASSPTARVVETQYF

clone size: many
V gene: TRBV10-3
J gene: TRBJ2-2
CDR3 length: 14
D gene: .
CDR3 DNA: TGTGCCATCAGTGGAGAGGGAGTTGCCGGGGAGCTGTTTTTT
CDR3 protein: CAISGEGVAGELFF

clone size: .
V gene: TRBV18
J gene: TRBJ1-5
CDR3 length: 15
D gene: .
CDR3 DNA: TGTGCCAGCCCACCACCGGGAGGAAACAATCAGCCCCAGCATTTT
CDR3 protein: CASPPPGGNNQPQHF

clone size: .
V gene: TRBV9
J gene: TRBJ2-2
CDR3 length: 15
D gene: .
CDR3 DNA: TGTGCCAGCAGCGCTGTGGGGGGAATGGGCCGGGAGCTGTTTTTT
CDR3 protein: CASSAVGGMGRELFF

clone size: .
V gene: TRBV4-2
J gene: TRBJ2-7
CDR3 length: 18
D gene: TRBD1
CDR3 DNA: TGTGCCAGCAGCCTCGAGCTGGATCGGACAGGGTTTAACTACGAGCAGTACTTC
CDR3 protein: CASSLELDRTGFNYEQYF

clone size: .
V gene: TRBV27
J gene: TRBJ2-1
CDR3 length: 14
D gene: .
CDR3 DNA: TGTGCCAGCACCCCACAAGGAGGGCGGAATGAGCAGTTCTTC
CDR3 protein: CASTPQGGRNEQFF

clone size: .
V gene: TRBV18
J gene: TRBJ2-5
CDR3 length: 15
D gene: TRBD1
CDR3 DNA: TGTGCCAGCTCACCCGGGACAGGAGCTAGGGAGACCCAGTACTTC
CDR3 protein: CASSPGTGARETQYF

clone size: few
V gene: TRBV4-3
J gene: TRBJ2-1
CDR3 length: 15
D gene: .
CDR3 DNA: TGCGCCAGCAGCCAAGAGACGAGACTTTACAATGAGCAGTTCTTC
CDR3 protein: CASSQETRLYNEQFF

clone size: .
V gene: TRBV11-2
J gene: TRBJ2-3
CDR3 length: 16
D gene: .
CDR3 DNA: TGTGCCAGCAGCTTAGGAGCTAGCCGGAGCACAGATACGCAGTATTTT
CDR3 protein: CASSLGASRSTDTQYF

clone size: .
V gene: TRBV7-9
J gene: TRBJ2-1
CDR3 length: 16
D gene: TRBD2
CDR3 DNA: TGTGCCAGCAGCACGACGGGACTAGCGGGAGTCAGTGAGCAGTTCTTC
CDR3 protein: CASSTTGLAGVSEQFF

clone size: .
V gene: TRBV7-9
J gene: TRBJ2-1
CDR3 length: 14
D gene: TRBD2
CDR3 DNA: TGTGCCAGCACCGGATTCGGGAGGGACAATGAGCAGTTCTTC
CDR3 protein: CASTGFGRDNEQFF

clone size: once
V gene: TRBV30
J gene: TRBJ1-1
CDR3 length: 12
D gene: .
CDR3 DNA: TGTGCCAGCGACAGGAAAAACACTGAAGCTTTCTTT
CDR3 protein: CASDRKNTEAFF

clone size: .
V gene: TRBV7-3
J gene: TRBJ2-7
CDR3 length: 15
D gene: TRBD2
CDR3 DNA: TGTGCCAGCAGCTTAATGACGGCGGGAGCCGTCGAGCAGTACTTC
CDR3 protein: CASSLMTAGAVEQYF

clone size: .
V gene: TRBV19
J gene: TRBJ2-7
CDR3 length: 14
D gene: .
CDR3 DNA: TGTGCCAGTAGTCCCCAGGGGTCCTCCTACGAGCAGTACTTC
CDR3 protein: CASSPQGSSYEQYF

clone size: .
V gene: TRBV29-1
J gene: TRBJ1-1
CDR3 length: 13
D gene: .
CDR3 DNA: TGCAGCGTTGACCGCCAGAGCGGCACTGAAGCTTTCTTT
CDR3 protein: CSVDRQSGTEAFF

clone size: .
V gene: TRBV6-1
J gene: TRBJ2-1
CDR3 length: 15
D gene: .
CDR3 DNA: TGTGCCAGCAGTTCCGACAGTCCACTAACTAATGAGCAGTTCTTC
CDR3 protein: CASSSDSPLTNEQFF

clone size: .
V gene: TRBV4-3
J gene: TRBJ2-7
CDR3 length: 15
D gene: .
CDR3 DNA: TGCGCCAGCAGCCCGCGGGACAGAAGCTCCTACGAGCAGTACTTC
CDR3 protein: CASSPRDRSSYEQYF

clone size: .
V gene: TRBV2
J gene: TRBJ1-4
CDR3 length: 13
D gene: .
CDR3 DNA: TGTGCCAGCAGGGGGGGGCGCCGGGAAAAACTGTTTTTT
CDR3 protein: CASRGGRREKLFF

clone size: .
V gene: TRBV9
J gene: TRBJ1-5
CDR3 length: 11
D gene: .
CDR3 DNA: TGTGCCAGCGGGGAGGATCAGCCCCAGCATTTT
CDR3 protein: CASGEDQPQHF

clone size: once
V gene: TRBV6-6
J gene: TRBJ2-7
CDR3 length: 12
D gene: .
CDR3 DNA: TGTGCCAGCAGGAGTTTATCCTACGAGCAGTACTTC
CDR3 protein: CASRSLSYEQYF

clone size: .
V gene: TRBV7-9
J gene: TRBJ2-1
CDR3 length: 13
D gene: TRBD2
CDR3 DNA: TGTGCCAGTTCTAGCGGGAGATACAATGAGCAGTTCTTC
CDR3 protein: CASSSGRYNEQFF

clone size: .
V gene: TRBV5-4
J gene: TRBJ2-2
CDR3 length: 14
D gene: TRBD2
CDR3 DNA: TGTGCCAGCTCCCGGACTAGCGGGCCCGGGGAGCTGTTTTTT
CDR3 protein: CASSRTSGPGELFF